The 27 T cell receptor beta chains listed next were all sequenced from one sample in a study of blood T cell repertoires in COVID-19. The table came from immunoSEQ multiplex PCR; TCRdb's copy has only in-frame clones and leaves some out. The table has a few hundred thousand clones, about nine tenths seen once. The sequenced sample consisted of peripheral blood. The receptors were sampled from a woman aged 40 to 50 who had recovered from COVID-19.

The rearrangement uses TRBV28 and TRBJ2-2, with 9 nucleotides matching TRBD1. Germline lookup yields CDR1 MDHEN and CDR2 SYDVKM. This CDR3 has 15 amino acids. The junction had 5 bases not matched to a gene; V was cut back by 3 bases and J by 6 bases. CDR3 nucleotide sequence: TGTGCCAGCAGTTTTTCGGGACAGGGACCCGGGGAGCTGTTTTTT. Translated, it gives CASSFSGQGPGELFF.

This rearrangement joins TRBV15 to TRBJ2-7, with 7 bases matching TRBD1. Germline assignment: CDR1 LNHNV and CDR2 YYDKDF (reference sequence). V lost 1 base and J lost 6; bases outside the gene matches: 9. This CDR3 is built from 15 residues. The CDR3: CATSRVAGGNPEQYF. CDR3 nucleotides: TGTGCCACCAGCAGAGTGGCAGGGGGAAACCCCGAGCAGTACTTC.

This chain uses TRBV3-1 (or the pseudogene TRBV3-2) with TRBJ2-2; 10 bases fit TRBD1. The germline V gene encodes CDR1 LGHDT and CDR2 YNNKEL (reference sequence). The CDR3 length is 14 residues. J gave up 4 bases and V 4 bases, and 0 bases lay outside the gene matches. The CDR3 DNA sequence: TGTGCCAGCAGCCGGACAGGGGGCACCGGGGAGCTGTTTTTT. Its protein product is CASSRTGGTGELFF.

This clone was counted a few times. The genes are TRBV7-9 and TRBJ1-1, with D possibly TRBD1 on 6 matching bases. The CDR3 extends over 16 amino acids. V dropped 5 bases and J dropped 3 bases, with 19 bases sitting between them. The V gene's germline CDR1 is SEHNR and CDR2 FQNEAQ (reference sequence). CDR3 in amino acids: CASSTSQGAGDTEAFF. For the CDR3, the DNA is TGTGCCAGCAGCACTTCACAAGGGGCAGGGGACACTGAAGCTTTCTTT.

The chain carries TRBV11-3 and TRBJ2-7, with 9 bases matching TRBD2. Germline CDR1 is SGHNT and CDR2 is YENEEA. This CDR3 has 16 amino acids. V gave up 0 bases and J gave up 6 bases; unmatched junction bases: 9. Written as DNA, the CDR3 is TGTGCCAGCAGCTTAGATGGGACTAGCCCGGGATCCGAGCAGTACTTC. Translating gives CASSLDGTSPGSEQYF.

The V call is TRBV4-2, the J call TRBJ2-7; D is undetermined. Germline assignment: CDR1 LGHNA and CDR2 YNFKEQ. Trimming shortened V by 1 base and J by 4 bases, and 5 bases separated the two germline ends. The CDR3 is made up of 12 amino acids. As DNA, the CDR3 is TGTGCCAGCAGCCAAGGCCAGTACGAGCAGTACTTC. Its translation is CASSQGQYEQYF.

The chain recombines TRBV19 with TRBJ2-1; 10 nucleotides line up with TRBD2. This CDR3 has 18 amino acids. The ends lost 6 bases at V and 6 bases at J; junction bases unmatched: 17. Germline V lookup: CDR1 LNHDA, CDR2 SQIVND (reference sequence). CDR3 sequence (DNA): TGTGCCAGTAGCTCGGACAGCCCTCGACTAGCGGGTCTCAATGAGCAGTTCTTC. As protein: CASSSDSPRLAGLNEQFF.

The chain couples TRBV12-2 to TRBJ2-7; whether TRBD2, the table's D call, matches the DNA was not checked. TRBV12-2 is listed as a pseudogene. This CDR3 is 16 amino acids long. The CDR3: CASRLVVWRDPYEQYF. CDR3 in DNA: TGTGCAAGTCGCTTAGTAGTGTGGCGGGACCCCTACGAGCAGTACTTC.

J is TRBJ2-7 and V is TRBV19; 9 nucleotides match TRBD2. This CDR3 is built from 15 residues. Looked up from germline, CDR1 is LNHDA and CDR2 is SQIVND (reference sequence). Losses at the gene ends were 2 bases for V and 3 bases for J; bases not matched to a gene: 5. The CDR3 nucleotides read TGTGCCAGTAGTATATTAGCGGGAGAGAACTACGAGCAGTACTTC. Encoded protein: CASSILAGENYEQYF.

V is TRBV5-4 and J is TRBJ2-7, with 7 positions matching TRBD2. CDR1 is SGHNT and CDR2 is YYREEE in the germline V gene (reference sequence). The length of the CDR3 is 17 residues. Trimming cost V 0 bases and J 3 bases; bases outside gene matches: 12. Here the CDR3 reads CASSLDPLGGGVYEQYF. The CDR3 DNA is TGTGCCAGCAGCTTGGACCCCCTGGGGGGAGGGGTCTACGAGCAGTACTTC. The whole variable domain, filled in from reference TRBV5-4 and TRBJ2-7, reads ETGVTQSPTHLIKTRGQQVTLRCSSQSGHNTVSWYQQALGQGPQFIFQYYREEENGRGNFPPRFSGLQFPNYSSELNVNALELDDSALYLCASSLDPLGGGVYEQYFGPGTRLTVT.

This sequence joins TRBV2 and TRBJ2-1; 13 bases map to TRBD2. The CDR3 is 16 residues long. V shed 5 bases, J shed 8 bases, and the junction held 9 bases outside the gene matches. Germline V gene sequence: CDR1 SNHLY, CDR2 FYNNEI. CDR3 in amino acids: CASSSGLAGAYDEQFF. As DNA, the CDR3 is TGTGCCAGCAGTTCAGGACTAGCGGGAGCGTACGATGAGCAGTTCTTC.

This clone appeared once. This chain joins TRBV5-1 and TRBJ2-7, with 10 bases fitting TRBD1. The CDR3 has 16 amino acids. J was trimmed by 1 base and V by 6 bases; bases with no gene match: 10. Germline V gene sequence: CDR1 SGHRS, CDR2 YFSETQ. As DNA, the CDR3 is TGCGCCAGCACCGAACTCGACAGGGGGCCGTCCTACGAGCAGTACTTC. Its protein product is CASTELDRGPSYEQYF.

This clone was counted a single time. This chain connects TRBV5-1 to TRBJ2-3, with 7 bases aligning to TRBD1. In germline, CDR1 is SGHRS, CDR2 YFSETQ. The CDR3 is 15 amino acids. V lost 3 bases and J lost 3; bases outside the gene matches: 7. The CDR3 loop reads CASSSRGGLTDTQYF. Here the CDR3 DNA reads TGCGCCAGCAGCTCCCGAGGGGGCCTGACAGATACGCAGTATTTT.

The genes are TRBV5-1 and TRBJ2-3; TRBD2 aligns across 7 bases. The germline CDR1 and CDR2 sequences are SGHRS and YFSETQ. The CDR3 is 14 residues long. Germline trimming cut 0 bases from V and 5 bases from J; bases unmatched to any gene: 3. The CDR3 sequence: CASSLEGGEDTQYF. Written as DNA, the CDR3 is TGCGCCAGCAGCTTGGAGGGAGGGGAAGATACGCAGTATTTT.

This rearrangement joins TRBV3-1 (or the pseudogene TRBV3-2) to TRBJ1-1; D gene ambiguous. V shed 2 bases and J shed 4 bases, with 11 bases lying between them. Germline CDR1 is LGHDT and CDR2 is YNNKEL (reference sequence). This CDR3 has 14 residues. The CDR3 loop reads CASSQLEHSTEAFF. In nucleotides, the CDR3 is TGTGCCAGCAGCCAACTTGAGCACAGCACTGAAGCTTTCTTT.

The rearrangement joins TRBV7-9 to TRBJ2-7; 7 bases match TRBD2. The V gene's germline CDR1 is SEHNR and CDR2 FQNEAQ (reference sequence). This CDR3 is 15 amino acids long. V was clipped by 5 bases and J by 7 bases; unmatched bases: 14. The CDR3: CASSPTSRGVEEQYF. Here the CDR3 DNA reads TGTGCCAGCAGCCCTACTAGCCGGGGGGTGGAAGAGCAGTACTTC.

V usage is TRBV2 and J usage is TRBJ1-1; 8 bases line up with TRBD1. The junction had 3 bases not matched to a gene; V was cut back by 8 bases and J by 4 bases. Per the germline V gene, CDR1 is SNHLY and CDR2 is FYNNEI. The CDR3 sequence is 12 residues long. Here the CDR3 DNA reads TGTGCCAGCGAGGGACAGGCCACTGAAGCTTTCTTT. This translates into CASEGQATEAFF.

The chain joins TRBV6-4 to TRBJ1-6; D remains ambiguous. The V end lost 4 bases, the J end lost 9 bases, and 10 bases lay between the germline ends. This CDR3 contains 13 residues. Germline CDR1 is MRHNA and CDR2 is SNTAGT. CDR3 DNA sequence: TGTGCCAGCAGTGTGGGAGGAGGTTCACCCCTCCACTTT. Residues: CASSVGGGSPLHF.

This chain uses TRBV30 with TRBJ2-4; D remains unclear. The CDR3 has 12 amino acids. V was cut by 5 bases and J by 0 bases, with 5 bases left in between. CDR1 is GTSNPN, CDR2 SVGIG, per germline (reference sequence). The CDR3 is CAWARAKNIQYF. The CDR3 DNA follows: TGTGCCTGGGCTAGAGCCAAAAACATTCAGTACTTC.

V usage is TRBV7-9 and J usage is TRBJ2-2; tentatively, D is TRBD1 (6 bases). Germline values: CDR1 SEHNR, CDR2 FQNEAQ (reference sequence). The CDR3 has 15 amino acids. V gave up 5 bases and J gave up 3 bases, with 13 bases separating them. Here the CDR3 DNA reads TGTGCCAGCAGCCCGGACAGTTGGTACACCGGGGAGCTGTTTTTT. Its translation: CASSPDSWYTGELFF.

The rearrangement joins TRBV27 to TRBJ2-2; D is perhaps TRBD2 (6 bases). The CDR3 has 16 residues. The V gene's germline CDR1 is MNHEY and CDR2 SMNVEV (reference sequence). V was pared by 7 bases and J by 0 bases, with 15 bases between. The CDR3 DNA follows: TGTGCCAGCAAAGGTGGGGGGAAAGCGAACACCGGGGAGCTGTTTTTT. Amino acids: CASKGGGKANTGELFF.

The V and J genes are TRBV5-1 and TRBJ2-2, with TRBD2 as a possible D gene (6 bases). Germline values: CDR1 SGHRS, CDR2 YFSETQ. There are 16 residues in the CDR3. Trimming pared 0 bases from V and 4 bases from J, leaving 13 bases between. The CDR3 spells CASSLALAAGTGELFF. CDR3 sequence (DNA): TGCGCCAGCAGCTTGGCTCTAGCAGCGGGCACCGGGGAGCTGTTTTTT.

The chain carries TRBV6-6 and TRBJ1-4; D call uncertain. Germline CDR1 reads MNHNY; CDR2 reads SVGAGI (reference sequence). This CDR3 spans 15 amino acids. Deletions cut 0 bases from V and 7 bases from J, with 12 bases between. CDR3 residues: CASSYSSGKGEKLFF. The CDR3 DNA sequence: TGTGCCAGCAGTTACTCGTCCGGGAAGGGTGAAAAACTGTTTTTT.

The CDR3 loop reads CASSSGGTPQETQYF. For the CDR3, the DNA is TGTGCCAGCAGTTCGGGGGGGACACCTCAAGAGACCCAGTACTTC. V and J are TRBV27 and TRBJ2-5; 8 positions agree with TRBD2. The CDR3 consists of 15 residues. Germline CDR1 and CDR2: MNHEY and SMNVEV (reference sequence). V lost 4 bases to trimming and J lost 2 bases; unmatched junction nucleotides: 6.

This chain joins TRBV30 and TRBJ1-1, with 8 bases fitting TRBD1. From germline, CDR1 is GTSNPN and CDR2 SVGIG (reference sequence). The V gene end was trimmed by 3 bases and the J gene end by 1 base; junction bases not matched to a gene: 4. This CDR3 is 14 amino acids long. CDR3: CAWRSGTGNTEAFF. The CDR3 nucleotides are TGTGCCTGGAGGTCCGGGACAGGGAACACTGAAGCTTTCTTT.

The rearrangement joins TRBV27 to TRBJ2-1, with 15 bases that match TRBD2. The V gene's germline CDR1 is MNHEY and CDR2 SMNVEV (reference sequence). This CDR3 is built from 15 residues. The J segment lost 7 bases and the V segment lost 5 bases, leaving 3 bases of the junction unmatched. The CDR3 nucleotides are TGTGCCAGCAGTCTCGGGACTAGCGGGAGGAATGAGCAGTTCTTC. The encoded protein is CASSLGTSGRNEQFF.

The chain joins TRBV5-1 to TRBJ2-7, with a possible D match to TRBD1 (6 bases). This CDR3 spans 11 amino acids. Trimming stripped 2 bases from V and 12 bases from J, with 12 bases between. In germline, CDR1 is SGHRS, CDR2 YFSETQ. The CDR3 here is CASSFQGTLYF. DNA of the CDR3: TGCGCCAGCAGCTTTCAGGGGACCTTGTACTTC.